The entry below gives a single T cell receptor beta chain sequence along with its context. Study members were between about 18 and 89 years old and lived in 20 to 30 US regions. Per the original data handling: Using reference gene primer amplification, nucleated cell counts were estimated. Produced via immunoSEQ multiplex PCR; TCRdb's table is partial and in-frame only. The V and J calls and clone size come from that table; D and trimming were worked out from the DNA. Of 290,000 or so clones detected, roughly nine tenths appear once; the ten largest clones hold 2.6%. This record belongs to a study of blood T cell repertoires in COVID-19. Study as a whole: T cells, B-cell-depleted T cells, or PBMCs provided the cDNA or gDNA that served as material.

This CDR3 is built from 15 residues. Trimming removed 1 base at V and 9 bases at J, with 19 bases between. Germline loops: CDR1 SGHDN, CDR2 FVKESK. This TCR was sampled from a woman aged 18-29 years who had recovered from COVID-19. The chain combines TRBV14 with TRBJ2-7, with D tentatively TRBD1 (5 bases). The sequenced material came from PBMCs or T cells enriched from blood (not recorded which). Written as DNA, the CDR3 is TGTGCCAGCAGCCAAGGAGCAGGGCGGTGGTTCGGGCAGTACTTC. It codes for CASSQGAGRWFGQYF.